The 22 T cell receptor beta chains below all came from one sample that was sequenced in a study of blood T cell repertoires in COVID-19. Produced via immunoSEQ multiplex PCR; TCRdb's table is partial and in-frame only. Of about 260,000 clones listed, roughly 84% are singletons. Sequencing used peripheral blood. The receptors originated from a woman in her forties who had recovered from COVID-19.

The chain couples TRBV5-1 to TRBJ2-7; 9 nucleotides agree with TRBD1. Germline V lookup: CDR1 SGHRS, CDR2 YFSETQ. V lost 0 bases, J lost 2 bases, and 6 bases stayed unmatched. CDR3 length: 16 amino acids. DNA for the CDR3: TGCGCCAGCAGCTTGGCGATTGGACAGGGGCCCTACGAGCAGTACTTC. This translates into CASSLAIGQGPYEQYF. The variable domain in full, completed from reference TRBV5-1 and TRBJ2-7, reads KAGVTQTPRYLIKTRGQQVTLSCSPISGHRSVSWYQQTPGQGLQFLFEYFSETQRNKGNFPGRFSGRQFSNSRSEMNVSTLELGDSALYLCASSLAIGQGPYEQYFGPGTRLTVT.

V is TRBV19 and J is TRBJ1-1; D ambiguous. Germline CDR1 LNHDA, CDR2 SQIVND (reference sequence). The CDR3 is made up of 16 amino acids. V was cut by 1 base and J by 5 bases, with 17 bases left in between. The CDR3 sequence is CASSIGSLPGKTEAFF. The CDR3 bases are TGTGCCAGTAGTATAGGATCCCTGCCGGGGAAGACTGAAGCTTTCTTT.

In DNA, the CDR3 is TGTGCCAGCAGTAACGAGGGGGTGAATTCACCCCTCCACTTT. It translates to CASSNEGVNSPLHF. This chain connects TRBV2 to TRBJ1-6; TRBD1 is a possible D gene (6 bases). CDR3 length: 14 amino acids. CDR1 and CDR2 (germline): SNHLY, FYNNEI. V gave up 5 bases and J gave up 7 bases, with 12 bases separating them.

The genes are TRBV19 and TRBJ1-2; perhaps TRBD1 as D (5 bases). V was trimmed by 7 bases and J by 4 bases, leaving 13 bases between them. This CDR3 region has 13 residues. Germline lookup yields CDR1 LNHDA and CDR2 SQIVND (reference sequence). CDR3 sequence reads: CASIQGAGYGYTF. CDR3 nucleotides: TGTGCCAGTATTCAGGGCGCCGGCTATGGCTACACCTTC.

This rearrangement joins TRBV28 to TRBJ2-2; 8 bases map to TRBD2. From germline, CDR1 is MDHEN and CDR2 SYDVKM. The length of the CDR3 is 19 residues. Losses at the gene ends were 6 bases for V and 1 base for J; bases not matched to a gene: 16. CDR3 bases: TGTGCCAGCAGCCCATCTAGTTTGGCGGGGGGCCAGAACACCGGGGAGCTGTTTTTT. It codes for CASSPSSLAGGQNTGELFF.

This clone was detected a few times. The chain joins TRBV3-1 (or the pseudogene TRBV3-2) to TRBJ2-2; the match to TRBD1 covers 7 bases. The CDR3 has 16 amino acids. Germline V gene data show CDR1 as LGHDT and CDR2 as YNNKEL (reference sequence). After removal of 2 bases from V and 5 bases from J, the junction contained 8 bases not matched to a gene. The CDR3 nucleotides are TGTGCCAGCAGCCAACTCACAGGGGCAAATACCGGGGAGCTGTTTTTT. Translated, it gives CASSQLTGANTGELFF.

This chain joins TRBV6-5 and TRBJ1-4, with D maybe TRBD1 (5 bases). Trimming took off 10 bases at V and 0 bases at J, with 12 bases between the two ends. This CDR3 spans 14 amino acids. CDR1 and CDR2 from the germline V gene are MNHEY and SVGAGI. The CDR3 DNA sequence: TGTGCCACCAGAAGGGGTTCAACTAATGAAAAACTGTTTTTT. This sequence encodes CATRRGSTNEKLFF.

This clone appeared a single time. V and J are TRBV5-1 and TRBJ2-7; no clear D. This CDR3 is built from 13 residues. Germline V lookup: CDR1 SGHRS, CDR2 YFSETQ. V lost 1 base to trimming and J lost 2 bases, with 7 bases between them. The CDR3 is CASSLTPAYEQYF. CDR3 bases: TGCGCCAGCAGCTTGACCCCAGCCTACGAGCAGTACTTC. The full variable domain, completed using reference TRBV5-1 and TRBJ2-7, is KAGVTQTPRYLIKTRGQQVTLSCSPISGHRSVSWYQQTPGQGLQFLFEYFSETQRNKGNFPGRFSGRQFSNSRSEMNVSTLELGDSALYLCASSLTPAYEQYFGPGTRLTVT.

The chain has TRBV29-1 and TRBJ2-2; TRBD1 is a possible D gene (6 bases). Germline V lookup: CDR1 SQVTM, CDR2 ANQGSEA. The CDR3 is made up of 15 amino acids. Trimming took off 6 bases at V and 7 bases at J, with 21 bases between the two ends. The CDR3 DNA is TGCAGCGTCGTATATAGGGGGTATCCAATCGGGGAGCTGTTTTTT. Translated, it gives CSVVYRGYPIGELFF.

CDR3 bases: TGTGCCAGCAGCCAAGCCCGGGTACATGGCTACACCTTC. Its translation is CASSQARVHGYTF. V gene TRBV3-1 (or the pseudogene TRBV3-2) combines with J gene TRBJ1-2; D gene ambiguous. CDR1 is LGHDT, CDR2 YNNKEL, per germline (reference sequence). The CDR3 is 13 residues long. The V gene lost 1 base and the J gene lost 6 bases, with 9 bases spanning the gap.

This chain joins TRBV28 and TRBJ1-1, with D perhaps matching TRBD1 (5 bases). The V end lost 2 bases, the J end lost 4 bases, and 14 bases lay between the germline ends. Germline V gene lookup returns CDR1 MDHEN and CDR2 SYDVKM. The CDR3 loop spans 15 amino acids. CDR3 in DNA: TGTGCCAGCAGTTTAGCCCAGGGTTTGGGCACTGAAGCTTTCTTT. Its translation: CASSLAQGLGTEAFF.

This chain joins TRBV5-1 and TRBJ1-1, with 11 bases that match TRBD1. With V trimmed by 4 bases and J by 4 bases, 6 bases remained unmatched. CDR1 SGHRS and CDR2 YFSETQ come from the germline V gene. The CDR3 runs 15 residues. CDR3 in amino acids: CASSLTGTGGTEAFF. In nucleotides, the CDR3 is TGCGCCAGCAGCCTCACCGGGACAGGGGGCACTGAAGCTTTCTTT.

V and J are TRBV28 and TRBJ1-3; no clear D. The CDR3 covers 14 residues. V lost 4 bases, J lost 4 bases, and 11 bases lay in between. Looked up from germline, CDR1 is MDHEN and CDR2 is SYDVKM. CDR3 sequence reads: CASSYQVTGNTIYF. CDR3 in DNA: TGTGCCAGCAGTTACCAGGTTACAGGAAACACCATATATTTT.

The chain links TRBV30 to TRBJ1-4, with D unresolved. The CDR3 consists of 13 residues. Germline CDR1 GTSNPN, CDR2 SVGIG (reference sequence). The V gene lost 7 bases and the J gene lost 10 bases, with 19 bases spanning the gap. CDR3 residues: CAFRVQALGKLFF. The DNA of the CDR3 is TGTGCCTTCCGGGTCCAAGCGTTGGGAAAACTGTTTTTT.

The chain recombines TRBV28 with TRBJ1-5, with D uncertain. V was shortened by 7 bases and J by 6 bases, with 16 bases between the two germline ends. The CDR3 has 14 residues. Per germline, CDR1 MDHEN and CDR2 SYDVKM. The CDR3 DNA sequence: TGTGCCAGCACCCCGGAGGTGCTCCTTCAGCCCCAGCATTTT. As protein: CASTPEVLLQPQHF.

The V gene is TRBV29-1, the J gene TRBJ2-5; D might be TRBD2 (7 bases). This CDR3 contains 14 residues. Trimming pared 1 base from V and 5 bases from J, leaving 14 bases between. Germline-derived CDR1 and CDR2 are SQVTM and ANQGSEA. The CDR3 here is CSVEGWGGQETQYF. The CDR3 DNA is TGCAGCGTTGAAGGATGGGGGGGGCAGGAGACCCAGTACTTC.

The chain links TRBV11-1 to TRBJ2-1, with TRBD1 matching 8 bases. J was trimmed by 4 bases and V by 5 bases; bases with no gene match: 10. This CDR3 is 16 amino acids long. Per germline, CDR1 SGHAT and CDR2 FQDESV (reference sequence). CDR3 in amino acids: CASSTLRTGQYNEQFF. Here the CDR3 DNA reads TGTGCCAGCAGCACCCTCCGGACAGGGCAATACAATGAGCAGTTCTTC.

As DNA, the CDR3 is TGTGCCAGCAGCCAATCTACGGGATACGAGCAGTACTTC. Its translation is CASSQSTGYEQYF. The chain uses TRBV3-1 (or the pseudogene TRBV3-2) and TRBJ2-7; possible D gene TRBD2, 5 bases. Trimming cost V 2 bases and J 4 bases, with 9 bases left between them. The CDR3 is 13 amino acids. Germline loops: CDR1 LGHDT, CDR2 YNNKEL (reference sequence).

The chain joins TRBV5-6 to TRBJ2-2, with D hard to call. Trimming cost V 4 bases and J 4 bases, with 5 bases left between them. The length of the CDR3 is 12 residues. Germline CDR1 and CDR2: SGHDT and YYEEEE. The CDR3 sequence: CASSRGTGELFF. The CDR3 coding sequence is TGTGCCAGCAGCCGAGGCACCGGGGAGCTGTTTTTT. The full variable domain, in which reference TRBV5-6 and TRBJ2-2 provide the parts outside the CDR3, is DAGVTQSPTHLIKTRGQQVTLRCSPKSGHDTVSWYQQALGQGPQFIFQYYEEEERQRGNFPDRFSGHQFPNYSSELNVNALLLGDSALYLCASSRGTGELFFGEGSRLTVL.

The chain recombines TRBV2 with TRBJ2-7; 10 bases agree with TRBD1. The trim removed 4 bases at V and 5 bases at J, leaving 5 bases unmatched. CDR1 is SNHLY and CDR2 is FYNNEI in the germline V gene. There are 14 residues in the CDR3. The CDR3 region has the DNA TGTGCCAGCAGTGCACCAGGACAGGGGGACGAGCAGTACTTC. Amino acid sequence: CASSAPGQGDEQYF.

CDR3 amino acids: CASSPQGDYSGNTIYF. CDR3 nucleotide sequence: TGTGCCAGCTCACCCCAGGGGGATTACTCTGGAAACACCATATATTTT. The rearrangement joins TRBV18 to TRBJ1-3, with 7 positions matching TRBD1. Germline CDR1 and CDR2: KGHSH and LQKENI. The V and J ends lost 3 bases and 0 bases, in that order; junction bases with no gene match: 5. The CDR3 spans 16 residues.

This rearrangement joins TRBV6-6 to TRBJ1-1; no definite D call. V dropped 10 bases and J dropped 5 bases, with 11 bases sitting between them. Germline CDR1 reads MNHNY; CDR2 reads SVGAGI (reference sequence). The CDR3 length is 11 residues. The CDR3 loop is CATRGRTEAFF. The CDR3 region has the DNA TGTGCCACCCGCGGCAGAACTGAAGCTTTCTTT.